The clone carrying this T cell receptor beta chain turned up a few times. The antigen is not known. These data belong to a study of OX40 agonist ivuxolimab in advanced cancers. Study-wide context: Two patients with cutaneous melanoma and one with hepatocellular carcinoma, three in total, showed partial responses. Study findings and constraints: Among the lowest peripheral clonal expansion occurred in 0.1-3.0 mg/kg partial responders. CD4+ and CD8+ blood T cells expanded clonally by week 6 at 0.1 to 3.0 mg/kg.

Sequenced by immunoSEQ multiplex PCR; TCRdb stores in-frame clones only, minus some. The sample contains just over 90,000 clones, 90% to 95% of which appear only once. The sequences come from CD4+ or CD8+ T cells sorted from blood, collected in a trial of the OX40 agonist ivuxolimab. The origin of this receptor is an adult with an advanced solid tumor such as melanoma, head and neck, liver or kidney cancer.

The DNA of the CDR3 is TGTGCCAGTAGCGAGTTCACAGGGGTTGGCACCGGGGAGCTGTTTTTT. This gives the protein CASSEFTGVGTGELFF. The chain uses TRBV19 and TRBJ2-2, with TRBD1 identical over 7 bases. After removal of 6 bases from V and 4 bases from J, the junction contained 11 bases not matched to a gene. Germline CDR1 reads LNHDA; CDR2 reads SQIVND (reference sequence). This CDR3 region has 16 residues.